A single sample is the source of the 9 T cell receptor beta chains below, sequenced in a study of beta chain features in type 1 diabetes. Study-level results: Moderately but significantly shorter TCRB CDR3s were found in Type 1 diabetes patients in all four CD4+ subsets.

The investigators reverse transcribed all of the isolated RNA, so they sequenced expressed TCRB transcripts. Libraries were prepared by immunoSEQ multiplex PCR; TCRdb keeps only in-frame clonotypes and omits some of them. The table has 600,000 or so clones, under 15% seen once. These TCRs' antigens remain unknown. Sequenced material: naive CD4+ T cells from blood. All receptors come from a man aged 25-40 years with type 1 diabetes.

This clone turned up a few times. CDR3 loop: CASSTPGPDQPQHF. CDR3 bases: TGTGCCAGCAGTACTCCGGGACCCGATCAGCCCCAGCATTTT. The chain links TRBV6-6 to TRBJ1-5; weak D call: TRBD1 (5 bases). The CDR3 is 14 residues long. Trimming stripped 5 bases from V and 5 bases from J, with 13 bases between. The germline gives CDR1 MNHNY, CDR2 SVGAGI (reference sequence).

In its sample, this clone was seen a few times. This chain links TRBV25-1 with TRBJ1-5, with a possible D match to TRBD1 (6 bases). This CDR3 region has 16 residues. V gave up 1 base and J gave up 1 base, with 11 bases separating them. Per germline, CDR1 MGHDK and CDR2 SYGVNS. CDR3 loop: CASSELADSSNQPQHF. The CDR3 nucleotides read TGTGCCAGCAGTGAATTGGCGGACAGCAGCAATCAGCCCCAGCATTTT.

This sequence joins TRBV10-3 and TRBJ2-5; D not certain. Germline-derived CDR1 and CDR2 are ENHRY and SYGVKD. Trimming took 3 bases from V and 1 from J, leaving 12 bases between them. The CDR3 is 15 residues long. The CDR3 protein is CAISDRTVSQETQYF. The CDR3 region has the DNA TGTGCCATCAGTGATAGGACGGTATCCCAAGAGACCCAGTACTTC.

This clone was seen a handful of times. The chain carries TRBV18 and TRBJ2-1; the D gene could be TRBD1 or TRBD2 (5 bases each). The germline gives CDR1 KGHSH, CDR2 LQKENI. The ends were cut back, 5 bases at V and 9 bases at J, with 14 bases in the middle. The CDR3 spans 13 residues. The CDR3 bases are TGTGCCAGCTCAAGTTCTGGGACGAGTGAGCAGTTCTTC. Its protein is CASSSSGTSEQFF.

This clone has a handful of counts. In the same sample, other DNA sequences code for this CDR3. This sequence joins TRBV7-9 and TRBJ1-2, with D maybe TRBD1 (5 bases). Trimming left V 5 bases short and J 1 base short, with 8 bases between. The CDR3 runs 13 residues. Germline lookup yields CDR1 SEHNR and CDR2 FQNEAQ (reference sequence). The CDR3 DNA follows: TGTGCCAGCAGCGCCAGGGATAACTATGGCTACACCTTC. Translated: CASSARDNYGYTF.

As concerns this clone: At one end, the junction sequence differs from germline, possibly due to a read error. The J gene is TRBJ2-3, the V gene TRBV7-7; TRBD2 is a possible D gene (6 bases). The length of the CDR3 is 15 residues. CDR1 SSHAT and CDR2 FNYEAQ come from the germline V gene (reference sequence). The CDR3 protein is CASSPGLTIADTQYF. The CDR3 nucleotides read TGTGCTAGCAGCCCGGGACTTACCATAGCGGATACGCAGTATTTT.

This clone was observed a handful of times. The CDR3 protein is CASSLSTGEGSPLHF. For the CDR3, the DNA is TGTGCCAGCAGCCTATCGACAGGGGAGGGTTCACCCCTCCACTTT. The V call is TRBV7-9, the J call TRBJ1-6; 8 bases are shared with TRBD1. The CDR3 covers 15 residues. V dropped 5 bases and J dropped 9; count of bases not matched to a gene: 9. Germline loops: CDR1 SEHNR, CDR2 FQNEAQ (reference sequence).

This chain uses TRBV4-2 with TRBJ2-3; TRBD1 might be the D (6 bases). This CDR3 region has 16 residues. CDR1 is LGHNA, CDR2 YNFKEQ, per germline. Trimming removed 6 bases at V and 2 bases at J, with 18 bases between. CDR3 region: CASSLTWGPNTDTQYF. CDR3 coding DNA: TGTGCCAGCAGTCTTACTTGGGGGCCTAACACAGATACGCAGTATTTT.

There are a few counts of this clone. The rearrangement joins TRBV4-3 to TRBJ2-7; D is possibly TRBD2 (5 bases). Trimming removed 3 bases from V and 0 bases from J, with 15 bases in between. CDR1 LGHNA and CDR2 YSLEER come from the germline V gene. The CDR3 length is 16 residues. CDR3 sequence (DNA): TGCGCCAGCAGCCATCAACCCGGGATCCACTCCTACGAGCAGTACTTC. Encoded protein: CASSHQPGIHSYEQYF.